These 25 T cell receptor beta chains share one sample of origin, sequenced in a study of a mutant IDH1 vaccine in newly diagnosed glioma (dated by TCRdb to about 2021). The meaning of the sample's time point label: week 5, during vaccination. Each vaccine dose was 300 ug of a 20-mer mutant IDH1 peptide in Montanide, given subcutaneously with topical imiquimod. For these receptors, no antigen is known. Libraries came from the immunoSEQ multiplex PCR assay. In its TCRdb copy, this immuneACCESS table keeps in-frame sequences only and misses some clones. Where compared with another copy, unresolved V genes explain less than half of these, and the others have no known cause. This sample has about 40,000 clones in its table, and just over 90% of those were observed once. The ten largest clones represent around 2.8% of the sample. The sample here was PBMCs, taken from a glioma patient whose treatment included an IDH1 peptide vaccine. Receptor source: a man aged 50 to 59 with glioma.

The chain employs TRBV10-3 and TRBJ2-7; TRBD2 agrees at 14 bases. The CDR3 extends over 17 amino acids. Germline V gives CDR1 ENHRY, CDR2 SYGVKD. The junction had 9 bases not matched to a gene; V was cut back by 4 bases and J by 4 bases. CDR3 in amino acids: CAISATSGRALLYEQYF. For the CDR3, the DNA is TGTGCCATCAGTGCGACTAGCGGGAGGGCCTTGCTGTACGAGCAGTACTTC.

The genes are TRBV28 and TRBJ2-7; no reliable D call. The germline V and J ends were trimmed by 2 bases and 4 bases, with 3 bases remaining between them. This CDR3 is 11 amino acids long. Germline V gene lookup returns CDR1 MDHEN and CDR2 SYDVKM. The CDR3 sequence is CASSLEYEQYF. CDR3 bases: TGTGCCAGCAGTTTAGAATACGAGCAGTACTTC.

The J gene is TRBJ1-4, the V gene TRBV5-8; D is unclear. The CDR3 extends over 15 amino acids. Germline values: CDR1 SGHTS, CDR2 YDEGEE. V lost 0 bases, J lost 8 bases, and 14 bases lay in between. CDR3 sequence: CASSLADGPGEKLFF. As DNA, the CDR3 is TGTGCCAGCAGCTTGGCGGACGGCCCTGGGGAAAAACTGTTTTTT.

The chain couples TRBV5-1 to TRBJ2-1; 13 bases agree with TRBD2. The CDR3 is 19 amino acids. Germline CDR1 SGHRS, CDR2 YFSETQ. J was trimmed by 1 base and V by 4 bases; bases with no gene match: 11. CDR3 DNA sequence: TGCGCCAGCAGCACCAGCTGGACTAGCGGGAGTCGGTCCTACAATGAGCAGTTCTTC. Translation: CASSTSWTSGSRSYNEQFF.

V and J are TRBV18 and TRBJ1-1; 7 nucleotides align to TRBD1. Trimming cost V 3 bases and J 1 base; bases outside gene matches: 2. The germline CDR1 and CDR2 sequences are KGHSH and LQKENI. The CDR3 has 14 residues. CDR3 DNA: TGTGCCAGCTCACCGGGACAGTCGAACACTGAAGCTTTCTTT. Protein product: CASSPGQSNTEAFF.

The count of this clone is one. The CDR3 region is CASSYSKIPGLAEYNEQFF. The CDR3 DNA follows: TGTGCCAGCAGTTATTCTAAAATCCCGGGACTAGCGGAATACAATGAGCAGTTCTTC. The chain joins TRBV6-9 to TRBJ2-1, with 11 bases aligning to TRBD2. There are 19 residues in the CDR3. The ends lost 0 bases at V and 4 bases at J; junction bases unmatched: 11. CDR1 MNHGY and CDR2 SVAAGI come from the germline V gene.

The CDR3: CATSRAGRSNEQFF. CDR3 coding DNA: TGTGCCACCAGCAGAGCTGGGCGGAGCAATGAGCAGTTCTTC. This chain joins TRBV15 and TRBJ2-1; unclear D gene. Trimming removed 1 base at V and 6 bases at J, with 10 bases between. This CDR3 contains 14 residues. The V gene's germline CDR1 is LNHNV and CDR2 YYDKDF (reference sequence).

V usage is TRBV7-3 and J usage is TRBJ2-7; D perhaps matches TRBD1 (5 bases). CDR1 and CDR2 from the germline V gene are SGHTA and FQGTGA. Trimming pared 5 bases from V and 7 bases from J, leaving 18 bases between. The CDR3 spans 14 residues. The CDR3 DNA follows: TGTGCCAGCAGCCTCCTACAGGCTGGTGGGGAGCAGTACTTC. Its translation: CASSLLQAGGEQYF.

The CDR3 DNA is TGTGCCATCACCCGGACAGGGAATGGCTACACCTTC. As protein: CAITRTGNGYTF. This sequence joins TRBV10-3 and TRBJ1-2; TRBD1 matches at 8 bases. CDR1 ENHRY and CDR2 SYGVKD come from the germline V gene. Trimming cost V 7 bases and J 6 bases; bases outside gene matches: 4. The CDR3 loop spans 12 amino acids.

The V call is TRBV19, the J call TRBJ2-3; the match to TRBD2 covers 9 bases. From germline, CDR1 is LNHDA and CDR2 SQIVND (reference sequence). Losses at the gene ends were 5 bases for V and 5 bases for J; bases not matched to a gene: 14. The CDR3 spans 17 residues. CDR3 residues: CASSPRYGGRAKDTQYF. The CDR3 DNA reads as TGTGCCAGTAGTCCTCGTTACGGCGGGAGGGCCAAAGATACGCAGTATTTT. Full variable domain (outside the CDR3, taken from reference TRBV19 and TRBJ2-3): DGGITQSPKYLFRKEGQNVTLSCEQNLNHDAMYWYRQDPGQGLRLIYYSQIVNDFQKGDIAEGYSVSREKKESFPLTVTSAQKNPTAFYLCASSPRYGGRAKDTQYFGPGTRLTVL.

This chain joins TRBV5-1 and TRBJ2-7, with 7 bases matching TRBD2. The CDR3 totals 15 residues. The germline V gene has CDR1 SGHRS and CDR2 YFSETQ. V was clipped by 2 bases and J by 4 bases; unmatched bases: 9. The CDR3 DNA reads as TGCGCCAGCAGCTTCCTAGGCGCGGGAGAATACGAGCAGTACTTC. Protein sequence: CASSFLGAGEYEQYF.

V is TRBV2 and J is TRBJ1-1, with a tentative D call TRBD1 (6 bases). This CDR3 comprises 12 residues. The V gene's germline CDR1 is SNHLY and CDR2 FYNNEI. V was cut by 7 bases and J by 2 bases, with 8 bases left in between. This chain's CDR3 is CASNRDNTEAFF. The CDR3 nucleotides read TGTGCCAGCAACAGGGATAACACTGAAGCTTTCTTT.

The V call is TRBV6-1, the J call TRBJ2-1; a possible D gene is TRBD1 (6 bases). V was pared by 0 bases and J by 4 bases, with 10 bases between. From germline, CDR1 is MNHNS and CDR2 SASEGT. The CDR3 is made up of 15 amino acids. CDR3 in DNA: TGTGCCAGCAGTGAAGCTTGGGGGCCTTACAATGAGCAGTTCTTC. It codes for CASSEAWGPYNEQFF.

This chain connects TRBV5-6 to TRBJ2-2; no firm D call. Trimming shortened V by 3 bases and J by 7 bases, and 7 bases separated the two germline ends. Germline lookup yields CDR1 SGHDT and CDR2 YYEEEE. This CDR3 spans 12 amino acids. CDR3 residues: CASSWAIGELFF. As DNA, the CDR3 is TGTGCCAGCAGCTGGGCCATCGGGGAGCTGTTTTTT.

As DNA, the CDR3 is TGTGCCAGCAGTGACCGGGACCGAAATCAGCCCCAGCATTTT. This gives the protein CASSDRDRNQPQHF. This chain links TRBV2 with TRBJ1-5; weak D call: TRBD1 (5 bases). The germline CDR1 and CDR2 sequences are SNHLY and FYNNEI. V gave up 3 bases and J gave up 4 bases, with 10 bases separating them. The CDR3 contains 14 residues. The variable domain in full, completed from reference TRBV2 and TRBJ1-5, reads EPEVTQTPSHQVTQMGQEVILRCVPISNHLYFYWYRQILGQKVEFLVSFYNNEISEKSEIFDDQFSVERPDGSNFTLKIRSTKLEDSAMYFCASSDRDRNQPQHFGDGTRLSIL.

This clone has a single count. The chain combines TRBV13 with TRBJ1-2; perhaps TRBD1 as D (5 bases). Per germline, CDR1 PRHDT and CDR2 FYEKMQ (reference sequence). Between the trimmed V and J ends, which lost 5 bases and 5 bases, there was a span of 15 bases. CDR3 length: 14 residues. The CDR3 DNA sequence: TGTGCCAGCAGCCCGGGACGGTCCTTTTATGGCTACACCTTC. Translation: CASSPGRSFYGYTF.

The chain is built from TRBV4-1 and TRBJ2-7; D not resolved. The V gene's germline CDR1 is MGHRA and CDR2 YSYEKL. The CDR3 consists of 12 residues. Trimming took 0 bases from V and 12 from J, leaving 12 bases between them. The CDR3 loop reads CASSQESNGVYF. CDR3 DNA: TGCGCCAGCAGCCAAGAGAGTAATGGCGTGTACTTC.

A single count supports this clone. The CDR3 bases are TGTGCCAGCAGCTTGTCGGGAGATCACACTGAAGCTTTCTTT. Translating gives CASSLSGDHTEAFF. The chain links TRBV7-9 to TRBJ1-1; D gene unclear. Germline CDR1 SEHNR, CDR2 FQNEAQ (reference sequence). CDR3 length: 14 residues. V was trimmed by 3 bases and J by 3 bases, leaving 11 bases between them.

In this sample, this clone turned up a few times. This chain uses TRBV5-6 with TRBJ2-7; 12 nucleotides agree with TRBD2. Germline CDR1 is SGHDT and CDR2 is YYEEEE. The V and J ends lost 3 bases and 3 bases, in that order; junction bases with no gene match: 1. This CDR3 is 14 amino acids long. The CDR3 here is CASSWTSGDYEQYF. CDR3 DNA: TGTGCCAGCAGCTGGACTAGCGGGGACTACGAGCAGTACTTC.

This clone has just a few counts. The rearrangement joins TRBV19 to TRBJ1-5; D may be TRBD1 (6 bases). Germline CDR1 and CDR2: LNHDA and SQIVND (reference sequence). CDR3 length: 14 amino acids. Trimming took off 5 bases at V and 7 bases at J, with 15 bases between the two ends. CDR3 sequence reads: CASSSSTGRQPQHF. The CDR3 coding sequence is TGTGCCAGTAGTTCCTCGACAGGTCGACAGCCCCAGCATTTT.

The chain uses TRBV5-1 and TRBJ1-1, with 8 bases aligning to TRBD1. Trimming took 0 bases from V and 0 from J; bases not matched to a gene: 1. CDR1 is SGHRS, CDR2 YFSETQ, per germline. CDR3 size: 15 residues. This CDR3 reads CASSLAGGLNTEAFF. CDR3 sequence (DNA): TGCGCCAGCAGCTTGGCAGGGGGCCTGAACACTGAAGCTTTCTTT. Supplemented by reference TRBV5-1 and TRBJ1-1, the full variable domain reads KAGVTQTPRYLIKTRGQQVTLSCSPISGHRSVSWYQQTPGQGLQFLFEYFSETQRNKGNFPGRFSGRQFSNSRSEMNVSTLELGDSALYLCASSLAGGLNTEAFFGQGTRLTVV.

CDR3 sequence: CASRLGQGYKNTEAFF. The DNA for the CDR3 is TGTGCCAGCAGACTCGGACAGGGCTACAAGAACACTGAAGCTTTCTTT. This chain uses TRBV5-6 with TRBJ1-1; 8 positions match TRBD1. CDR1 and CDR2 (germline): SGHDT, YYEEEE. Trimming at V came to 5 bases and at J to 1 base, leaving 10 bases not matched to a gene. This CDR3 is 16 amino acids long.

This chain connects TRBV19 to TRBJ2-1, with 10 bases lining up with TRBD2. Germline V gene data show CDR1 as LNHDA and CDR2 as SQIVND (reference sequence). The CDR3 consists of 16 residues. V shed 3 bases, J shed 6 bases, and the junction held 8 bases outside the gene matches. The chain's CDR3 is CASSIGWGLAPNEQFF. The CDR3 DNA reads as TGTGCCAGTAGTATTGGCTGGGGACTAGCGCCCAATGAGCAGTTCTTC.

V gene TRBV27 combines with J gene TRBJ1-5, with TRBD1 matching 7 bases. Trimming cost V 4 bases and J 2 bases; bases outside gene matches: 8. The CDR3 length is 16 residues. Germline CDR1 MNHEY, CDR2 SMNVEV (reference sequence). The DNA for the CDR3 is TGTGCCAGCAGTTCCCTACAGGGGCCACGCAATCAGCCCCAGCATTTT. It specifies CASSSLQGPRNQPQHF.

The CDR3 sequence is CASSVSGTNTGELFF. Here the CDR3 DNA reads TGTGCCAGCAGCGTTTCCGGGACGAACACCGGGGAGCTGTTTTTT. The V and J genes are TRBV9 and TRBJ2-2, with D possibly TRBD2 on 5 matching bases. Germline values: CDR1 SGDLS, CDR2 YYNGEE. Trimming removed 2 bases from V and 0 bases from J, with 8 bases in between. The CDR3 totals 15 residues.